This passage covers 21 T cell receptor beta chains from one sample sequenced in a study of T cells after yellow fever vaccination. TCRdb reprocessed the 5' RACE reads via MiXCR and lists one record per CDR3 protein. The sample shows over 250,000 distinct CDR3 sequences, 5.2% of them seen only once. The source material was CD4+ T cells sorted from PBMCs, sampled on the day of the yellow fever booster vaccination. Receptor source: a man between 18 and 29 years old who received the YFV17D yellow fever vaccine.

The chain couples TRBV19 to TRBJ1-1, with D tentatively TRBD1 (5 bases). With 4 bases removed from V and 0 bases from J, the gap between germline ends came to 9 bases. Germline V gene sequence: CDR1 LNHDA, CDR2 SQIVND (reference sequence). This CDR3 has 14 residues. The CDR3 nucleotides are TGTGCCAGTAGTAAACGGGGGTTGAACACTGAAGCTTTCTTT. Protein product: CASSKRGLNTEAFF.

The chain recombines TRBV7-9 with TRBJ2-1; D unresolved. This CDR3 region has 11 residues. Trimming removed 5 bases at V and 9 bases at J, with 8 bases between. Germline V gene lookup returns CDR1 SEHNR and CDR2 FQNEAQ (reference sequence). The CDR3 sequence is CASSPVLEQFF. The DNA of the CDR3 is TGTGCCAGCAGCCCTGTCCTTGAGCAGTTCTTC.

V is TRBV7-2 and J is TRBJ2-1, with no clear D. The V end was cut by 5 bases, the J end by 0 bases, with 11 bases between. The CDR3 runs to 15 residues. Germline assignment: CDR1 SGHTA and CDR2 FQGNSA. CDR3 nucleotide sequence: TGTGCCAGCAGCGTCAGCCCGGACTCCTACAATGAGCAGTTCTTC. It yields the protein CASSVSPDSYNEQFF.

This clonotype was observed many times. The CDR3 DNA sequence: TGCAGTGCTGTCCCTAGCGGGGGTGGGGAGACCCAGTACTTC. This codes for CSAVPSGGGETQYF. V usage is TRBV20-1 and J usage is TRBJ2-5; the match to TRBD2 covers 10 bases. The CDR3 has 14 amino acids. CDR1 is DFQATT and CDR2 is SNEGSKA in the germline V gene (reference sequence). V was pared by 5 bases and J by 5 bases, with 8 bases of the junction left unmatched.

V usage is TRBV7-2 and J usage is TRBJ2-3; D remains unclear. The germline V and J ends were trimmed by 1 base and 4 bases, with 9 bases remaining between them. This CDR3 contains 14 residues. Germline V lookup: CDR1 SGHTA, CDR2 FQGNSA. The CDR3 region is CASSLGLTPDTQYF. DNA for the CDR3: TGTGCCAGCAGCTTAGGCCTAACCCCAGATACGCAGTATTTT.

This clonotype was counted between two and nine times. The chain has TRBV20-1 and TRBJ2-5; perhaps D is TRBD1 or TRBD2 (5 bases each). Deletions cut 3 bases from V and 6 bases from J, with 17 bases between. Germline V gene lookup returns CDR1 DFQATT and CDR2 SNEGSKA (reference sequence). This CDR3 is 14 amino acids long. CDR3 nucleotide sequence: TGCAGTGCTAGGGGACCGAAGGTGGGGAAGACCCAGTACTTC. It is translated as CSARGPKVGKTQYF.

V gene TRBV30 combines with J gene TRBJ2-3; D gene unclear. The ends were cut back, 5 bases at V and 0 bases at J, with 12 bases in the middle. This CDR3 is 14 amino acids long. Germline lookup yields CDR1 GTSNPN and CDR2 SVGIG (reference sequence). CDR3 loop: CAWGVGGSTDTQYF. The CDR3 DNA reads as TGTGCCTGGGGGGTTGGCGGTAGCACAGATACGCAGTATTTT. Combining the CDR3 with reference TRBV30 and TRBJ2-3 gives the whole variable domain SQTIHQWPATLVQPVGSPLSLECTVEGTSNPNLYWYRQAAGRGLQLLFYSVGIGQISSEVPQNLSASRPQDRQFILSSKKLLLSDSGFYLCAWGVGGSTDTQYFGPGTRLTVL.

This clonotype was picked up many times. The chain recombines TRBV5-6 with TRBJ1-2, with D unclear. The V end was cut by 6 bases, the J end by 4 bases, with 10 bases between. Germline V gene data show CDR1 as SGHDT and CDR2 as YYEEEE. The CDR3 covers 12 residues. The CDR3 region is CASTAYSYGYTF. CDR3 nucleotides: TGTGCCAGCACCGCCTACTCCTATGGCTACACCTTC. The variable domain in full, with the rest retrieved from reference TRBV5-6 and TRBJ1-2, is DAGVTQSPTHLIKTRGQQVTLRCSPKSGHDTVSWYQQALGQGPQFIFQYYEEEERQRGNFPDRFSGHQFPNYSSELNVNALLLGDSALYLCASTAYSYGYTFGSGTRLTVV.

This clonotype showed up just a few times. The chain employs TRBV11-2 and TRBJ1-1, with 9 bases lining up with TRBD1. The CDR3 length is 13 residues. The germline gives CDR1 SGHAT, CDR2 FQNNGV. The V and J ends lost 5 bases and 7 bases, in that order; junction bases with no gene match: 5. The CDR3 DNA follows: TGTGCCAGCAGCCCCTGGGACAGGGATGAAGCTTTCTTT. This codes for CASSPWDRDEAFF.

The rearrangement joins TRBV10-3 to TRBJ2-2; D not certain. CDR3 size: 13 residues. Trimming left V 2 bases short and J 4 bases short, with 5 bases between. The germline gives CDR1 ENHRY, CDR2 SYGVKD. CDR3 in amino acids: CAISELPTGELFF. The CDR3 DNA reads as TGTGCCATCAGTGAGCTTCCCACCGGGGAGCTGTTTTTT.

The table lists this clonotype with a few counts. One junction end does not reproduce the germline sequence, and a read error may be involved. This chain links TRBV19 with TRBJ2-4, with a weak D call TRBD1 (7 bases). This CDR3 comprises 13 residues. Per the germline V gene, CDR1 is LNHDA and CDR2 is SQIVND (reference sequence). The CDR3 here is CASSDRGGTVKNF. CDR3 in DNA: TGTGCCAGTAGTGATCGGGGCGGGACAGTGAAGAACTTC. Based on the CDR3 plus reference TRBV19 and TRBJ2-4, the full variable domain is DGGITQSPKYLFRKEGQNVTLSCEQNLNHDAMYWYRQDPGQGLRLIYYSQIVNDFQKGDIAEGYSVSREKKESFPLTVTSAQKNPTAFYLCASSDRGGTVKNFGAGTRLSVL.

This clonotype was seen a handful of times. CDR3 amino acids: CASSLSQGASTDTQYF. In DNA form, the CDR3 reads TGTGCCAGCAGCTTATCGCAGGGAGCTAGCACAGATACGCAGTATTTT. This chain uses TRBV7-9 with TRBJ2-3; possibly TRBD1 or TRBD2 for D (5 bases each). Looked up from germline, CDR1 is SEHNR and CDR2 is FQNEAQ (reference sequence). This CDR3 region has 16 residues. Trimming left V 2 bases short and J 0 bases short, with 12 bases between.

This clonotype came up many times. V is TRBV10-3 and J is TRBJ2-7; D may match TRBD1 or TRBD2 (5 bases each). Germline-derived CDR1 and CDR2 are ENHRY and SYGVKD. The CDR3 runs 12 residues. The V end lost 3 bases, the J end lost 6 bases, and 9 bases lay between the germline ends. The CDR3 sequence: CAISEEGIEQYV. Here the CDR3 DNA reads TGTGCCATCAGTGAAGAGGGGATCGAGCAGTACGTC.

A few counts support this clonotype. V and J are TRBV6-6 and TRBJ1-5, with D uncertain. V was trimmed by 7 bases and J by 6 bases, leaving 16 bases between them. Germline-derived CDR1 and CDR2 are MNHNY and SVGAGI (reference sequence). The CDR3 has 14 residues. CDR3 bases: TGTGCCAGCATCGACATCCCAGGAGGTCAGCCCCAGCATTTT. Its translation: CASIDIPGGQPQHF.

In this sample, this clonotype turned up a few times. The chain is built from TRBV18 and TRBJ2-3; D remains unclear. With 4 bases removed from V and 6 bases from J, the gap between germline ends came to 14 bases. Germline V gene lookup returns CDR1 KGHSH and CDR2 LQKENI. The CDR3 consists of 14 residues. The CDR3 region has the DNA TGTGCCAGCTCACTGTCCGAAAATCTGGATACGCAGTATTTT. Translated, it gives CASSLSENLDTQYF.

The chain links TRBV12-3 or TRBV12-4 to TRBJ2-6; TRBD2 might be the D (6 bases). CDR3 size: 18 residues. The V end lost 2 bases, the J end lost 3 bases, and 17 bases lay between the germline ends. Here the CDR3 reads CASSLKLWGVNGANVLTF. DNA of the CDR3: TGTGCCAGCAGTTTAAAACTCTGGGGGGTGAATGGGGCCAACGTCCTGACTTTC.

This clonotype has at least ten counts. This chain links TRBV12-3 or TRBV12-4 with TRBJ1-2; 7 nucleotides agree with TRBD1. The junction had 5 bases not matched to a gene; V was cut back by 6 bases and J by 4 bases. The CDR3 totals 13 residues. This chain's CDR3 is CASRSTGVYGYTF. CDR3 DNA sequence: TGTGCCAGCAGGAGCACAGGGGTCTATGGCTACACCTTC.

In its sample, this clonotype was seen a few times. V and J are TRBV18 and TRBJ1-2; possible D gene TRBD1, 5 bases. Trimming took 3 bases from V and 4 from J, leaving 15 bases between them. This CDR3 contains 15 residues. Germline CDR1 and CDR2: KGHSH and LQKENI. The CDR3 loop is CASSPGPTQGYGYTF. For the CDR3, the DNA is TGTGCCAGCTCACCCGGCCCCACCCAGGGCTATGGCTACACCTTC. Variable domain in full (rest from reference TRBV18 and TRBJ1-2): NAGVMQNPRHLVRRRGQEARLRCSPMKGHSHVYWYRQLPEEGLKFMVYLQKENIIDESGMPKERFSAEFPKEGPSILRIQQVVRGDSAAYFCASSPGPTQGYGYTFGSGTRLTVV.

The chain links TRBV6-5 to TRBJ2-7; 9 bases are shared with TRBD2. The CDR3 covers 16 residues. J was trimmed by 8 bases and V by 2 bases; bases with no gene match: 13. Germline V gene data show CDR1 as MNHEY and CDR2 as SVGAGI. CDR3 bases: TGTGCCAGCAGTTACGCTTCCATGGGACTAGCAATTAAGCAGTACTTC. It specifies CASSYASMGLAIKQYF.

This clonotype was counted between two and nine times. V usage is TRBV4-3 and J usage is TRBJ2-2; no reliable D call. Germline V gene data show CDR1 as LGHNA and CDR2 as YSLEER. V was cut by 1 base and J by 0 bases, with 18 bases left in between. The CDR3 is 19 residues long. The CDR3 loop reads CASSQGLYSYSTNTGELFF. The CDR3 DNA is TGCGCCAGCAGCCAAGGTCTTTACTCCTACTCAACGAACACCGGGGAGCTGTTTTTT.

V usage is TRBV6-1 and J usage is TRBJ2-4; D is possibly TRBD1 (5 bases). Per the germline V gene, CDR1 is MNHNS and CDR2 is SASEGT. With 1 base removed from V and 0 bases from J, the gap between germline ends came to 25 bases. The CDR3 runs 21 residues. The CDR3 coding sequence is TGTGCCAGCAGTGAAGTCGACCGGACCTCGGTGGGGCCCATAGCCAAAAACATTCAGTACTTC. Residues: CASSEVDRTSVGPIAKNIQYF.